Presented here are 16 T cell receptor beta chains from one specimen sequenced in a study of a mutant IDH1 vaccine in newly diagnosed glioma. Time point reported: baseline, week 1 (first vaccination visit). The treatment was: pre-vaccination baseline after standard-of-care therapy. Assay used: immunoSEQ multiplex PCR; TCRdb lists only in-frame clones, some missing. The sample lists over 55,000 clones; 83% were seen once. Sample: peripheral blood mononuclear cells (PBMCs), taken from a glioma patient treated with radiotherapy, temozolomide or both. All receptors come from a woman between 18 and 29 years old with glioma. Some clones in this sample may be carry-over from other donors' samples.

The J gene is TRBJ1-1, the V gene TRBV29-1; 8 nucleotides align to TRBD1. The ends lost 7 bases at V and 1 base at J; junction bases unmatched: 5. Germline loops: CDR1 SQVTM, CDR2 ANQGSEA. CDR3 size: 13 residues. The CDR3: CSAQDRGNTEAFF. The DNA of the CDR3 is TGCAGCGCCCAAGACAGGGGGAACACTGAAGCTTTCTTT.

The V gene is TRBV4-1, the J gene TRBJ2-1; D is uncertain. V was shortened by 4 bases and J by 4 bases, with 17 bases between the two germline ends. CDR3 length: 16 amino acids. Germline CDR1 reads MGHRA; CDR2 reads YSYEKL. CDR3 loop: CASSPQTNPVYNEQFF. As DNA, the CDR3 is TGCGCCAGCAGCCCACAGACGAATCCAGTGTACAATGAGCAGTTCTTC.

In DNA form, the CDR3 reads TGTGCCAGCAGGGCAGGACCTGAAGCTTTCTTT. Its protein product is CASRAGPEAFF. The chain joins TRBV11-3 to TRBJ1-1; D ambiguous. V was pared by 6 bases and J by 6 bases, with 8 bases between. This CDR3 has 11 amino acids. Germline-derived CDR1 and CDR2 are SGHNT and YENEEA.

V and J are TRBV5-5 and TRBJ2-7, with 9 bases aligning to TRBD1. Per the germline V gene, CDR1 is SGHKS and CDR2 is YYEKEE (reference sequence). The CDR3 totals 15 residues. V shed 4 bases, J shed 6 bases, and the junction held 11 bases outside the gene matches. Written as DNA, the CDR3 is TGTGCCAGCAGCCCGCCGGGACAGGGCTCTCGCGAGCAGTACTTC. It encodes CASSPPGQGSREQYF.

The count of this clone is one. The chain recombines TRBV14 with TRBJ1-1, with D perhaps matching TRBD1 (5 bases). Germline CDR1 reads SGHDN; CDR2 reads FVKESK. Trimming took 1 base from V and 4 from J, leaving 10 bases between them. The CDR3 runs to 14 residues. The CDR3 is CASSQVYGGTEAFF. The CDR3 bases are TGTGCCAGCAGCCAAGTTTACGGGGGCACTGAAGCTTTCTTT. The variable domain in full, completed from reference TRBV14 and TRBJ1-1, reads EAGVTQFPSHSVIEKGQTVTLRCDPISGHDNLYWYRRVMGKEIKFLLHFVKESKQDESGMPNNRFLAERTGGTYSTLKVQPAELEDSGVYFCASSQVYGGTEAFFGQGTRLTVV.

Only one count was recorded for this clone. The chain has TRBV11-2 and TRBJ2-3; D not certain. Per the germline V gene, CDR1 is SGHAT and CDR2 is FQNNGV. Trimming removed 0 bases at V and 0 bases at J, with 7 bases between. The CDR3 spans 15 residues. The CDR3 bases are TGTGCCAGCAGCTTAGAGGGAAGGAGCACAGATACGCAGTATTTT. Amino acid sequence: CASSLEGRSTDTQYF.

V usage is TRBV4-2 and J usage is TRBJ2-7; 7 bases are shared with TRBD2. V dropped 0 bases and J dropped 8; count of bases not matched to a gene: 7. The CDR3 is 14 amino acids. From germline, CDR1 is LGHNA and CDR2 YNFKEQ. DNA for the CDR3: TGTGCCAGCAGCCAAGAAGGCGGGAGACGGAAGCAGTACTTC. This sequence encodes CASSQEGGRRKQYF.

This CDR3 is CASSVGGHTIYF. DNA of the CDR3: TGTGCCAGCAGTGTGGGAGGCCACACCATATATTTT. The chain is built from TRBV6-1 and TRBJ1-3; D gene unclear. V dropped 4 bases and J dropped 8 bases, with 9 bases sitting between them. This CDR3 region has 12 residues. Germline lookup yields CDR1 MNHNS and CDR2 SASEGT.

The chain employs TRBV2 and TRBJ1-4; no clear D gene. The germline CDR1 and CDR2 sequences are SNHLY and FYNNEI. The CDR3 length is 13 residues. V lost 2 bases to trimming and J lost 11 bases, with 12 bases between them. CDR3 sequence reads: CASSELTGVKLFF. The DNA of the CDR3 is TGTGCCAGCAGTGAATTAACGGGAGTGAAACTGTTTTTT.

CDR3 nucleotide sequence: TGTGCCAGCAGCTTGGGGACAGGGAGCAACGTCCTGACTTTC. It specifies CASSLGTGSNVLTF. The chain carries TRBV5-4 and TRBJ2-6; 8 nucleotides align to TRBD1. The trim removed 0 bases at V and 9 bases at J, leaving 2 bases unmatched. The CDR3 is made up of 14 amino acids. The germline CDR1 and CDR2 sequences are SGHNT and YYREEE (reference sequence).

The chain recombines TRBV4-3 with TRBJ1-1; D remains ambiguous. Germline values: CDR1 LGHNA, CDR2 YSLEER. V was pared by 1 base and J by 10 bases, with 19 bases between. This CDR3 region has 15 residues. In DNA, the CDR3 is TGCGCCAGCAGCCAAGTTACGGTCCAATCGGGCGGAGCTTTCTTT. It translates to CASSQVTVQSGGAFF.

The genes are TRBV7-8 and TRBJ2-3; D gene unclear. V dropped 5 bases and J dropped 3 bases, with 15 bases sitting between them. The CDR3 consists of 15 residues. Germline CDR1 is SGHVS and CDR2 is FQNEAQ. The chain's CDR3 is CASSVSGAQTDTQYF. CDR3 nucleotides: TGTGCCAGCAGCGTCTCCGGAGCTCAAACAGATACGCAGTATTTT. The whole variable domain, filled in from reference TRBV7-8 and TRBJ2-3, reads GAGVSQSPRYKVAKRGQDVALRCDPISGHVSLFWYQQALGQGPEFLTYFQNEAQLDKSGLPSDRFFAERPEGSVSTLKIQRTQQEDSAVYLCASSVSGAQTDTQYFGPGTRLTVL.

Only one count was recorded for this clone. This chain connects TRBV19 to TRBJ1-5; no firm D call. This CDR3 region has 12 residues. Trimming removed 5 bases from V and 11 bases from J, with 13 bases in between. Germline lookup yields CDR1 LNHDA and CDR2 SQIVND (reference sequence). CDR3 sequence reads: CASSSSSGAQHF. The CDR3, as DNA: TGTGCCAGTAGTTCCAGCTCCGGGGCCCAGCATTTT.

The chain is built from TRBV30 and TRBJ2-7; D unclear. Germline values: CDR1 GTSNPN, CDR2 SVGIG (reference sequence). V shed 1 base and J shed 3 bases, with 4 bases lying between them. This CDR3 is built from 11 residues. DNA of the CDR3: TGTGCCTGGAGTGCAAGCTACGAGCAGTACTTC. Protein sequence: CAWSASYEQYF.

V is TRBV23-1 and J is TRBJ2-5, with 9 bases identical to TRBD2. TRBV23-1 is recorded as an ORF, its role being uncertain. This CDR3 is 17 amino acids long. Trimming took 4 bases from V and 2 from J; bases not matched to a gene: 11. The CDR3 is CASSPGGSGGTQETQYF. The CDR3 DNA sequence: TGCGCCAGCAGTCCGGGAGGTAGCGGGGGAACGCAAGAGACCCAGTACTTC.

J is TRBJ2-1 and V is TRBV5-1, with 7 bases fitting TRBD1. The CDR3 loop spans 15 amino acids. J lost 5 bases, V lost 4 bases, and 9 bases had no gene match. Looked up from germline, CDR1 is SGHRS and CDR2 is YFSETQ. The CDR3: CASSLHRGSDNEQFF. The CDR3 region has the DNA TGCGCCAGCAGCCTGCACAGGGGATCGGACAATGAGCAGTTCTTC. Complete variable domain (other parts from reference TRBV5-1 and TRBJ2-1): KAGVTQTPRYLIKTRGQQVTLSCSPISGHRSVSWYQQTPGQGLQFLFEYFSETQRNKGNFPGRFSGRQFSNSRSEMNVSTLELGDSALYLCASSLHRGSDNEQFFGPGTRLTVL.